This T cell receptor beta chain was identified in a study of cytotoxic CD8 clonotypes in ibrutinib-treated CLL. Cryopreserved PBMCs yielded 1.5 to 2 micrograms of genomic DNA for TCR beta libraries. This CDR3 is built from 15 residues. Looked up from germline, CDR1 is WNHNN and CDR2 is SYGVQD (reference sequence). V lost 3 bases and J lost 2, with 11 bases in between. Researchers set a sequencing depth target of 1 in 200,000 to 1 in 1 million T cells. Sequencing used immunoSEQ multiplex PCR; TCRdb keeps in-frame clones, though not all of them. Of 50,000 to 60,000 clones listed, roughly 80% are singletons. As concerns this clone: Its specificity is unknown.

Study-wide results and caveats: Before falling back toward baseline at progression, clonality had risen at the time of ibrutinib response.

Sequencing used PBMCs, obtained after 24 months of ibrutinib treatment. This chain joins TRBV10-1 and TRBJ1-3; no firm D call. This receptor was identified in a human donor with chronic lymphocytic leukemia. CDR3 DNA sequence: TGCGCCAGCAGTGACGGTGCCATCGCTGGAAACACCATATATTTT. Amino acids: CASSDGAIAGNTIYF.